Here is one TCR beta chain with its context. The antigen remains undetermined. TCRdb processed the RT-PCR reads anew with MiXCR; each CDR3 protein has one entry. The sample includes some 640,000 distinct CDR3 sequences, around 13% of them seen just once. CDR3 length: 19 amino acids. In germline, CDR1 is LGHDT, CDR2 YNNKEL (reference sequence). J gave up 0 bases and V 1 base, and 10 bases lay outside the gene matches. The entry originates in a study of response to subunit inactivated influenza vaccine. Regarding the study as a whole: Researchers suggested that each seasonal influenza vaccination recruits few new T cells.

Material: PBMCs from blood, obtained 14 to 15 days before vaccination. V usage is TRBV3-1 and J usage is TRBJ2-3, with 10 bases identical to TRBD2. This clonotype was sampled from a man in his forties or fifties who received an inactivated influenza vaccine. In nucleotides, the CDR3 is TGTGCCAGCAGCCAAGCGCTAGCGGGAGCAACTGCTAGCACAGATACGCAGTATTTT. Protein product: CASSQALAGATASTDTQYF.